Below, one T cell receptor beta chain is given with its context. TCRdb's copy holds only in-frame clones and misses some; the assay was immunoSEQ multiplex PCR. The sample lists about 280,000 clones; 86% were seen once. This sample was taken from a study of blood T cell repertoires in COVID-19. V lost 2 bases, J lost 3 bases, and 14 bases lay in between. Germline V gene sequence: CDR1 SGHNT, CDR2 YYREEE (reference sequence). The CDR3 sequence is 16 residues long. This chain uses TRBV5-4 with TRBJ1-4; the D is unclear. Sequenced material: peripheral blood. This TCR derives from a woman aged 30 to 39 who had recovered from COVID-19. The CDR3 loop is CASSFRYGGPNEKLFF. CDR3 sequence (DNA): TGTGCCAGCAGCTTTAGGTACGGAGGCCCTAATGAAAAACTGTTTTTT.